A single sample gave rise to the 15 T cell receptor beta chains below, sequenced in a study of cytomegalovirus exposure and HLA in healthy donors. Amplification used 60 Vbeta primers and 13 Jbeta primers. TCRdb keeps only in-frame clones here, not all; method: immunoSEQ multiplex PCR. The sample holds 85,000 to 100,000 clones, about four fifths seen once. Sample: PBMCs. These receptors were collected from a man aged 25-45 years in good health and CMV-seronegative.

V gene TRBV5-6 combines with J gene TRBJ2-3; TRBD2 matches at 9 bases. Germline trimming cut 4 bases from V and 3 bases from J; bases unmatched to any gene: 15. Germline V gene sequence: CDR1 SGHDT, CDR2 YYEEEE. CDR3 size: 18 residues. CDR3 sequence: CASSLPGLARGRTDTQYF. CDR3 nucleotide sequence: TGTGCCAGCAGCCTGCCAGGACTAGCGCGAGGGAGGACAGATACGCAGTATTTT.

The chain is built from TRBV5-1 and TRBJ1-5; 7 nucleotides align to TRBD1. The CDR3 has 14 residues. Germline V gene data show CDR1 as SGHRS and CDR2 as YFSETQ. V dropped 2 bases and J dropped 6; count of bases not matched to a gene: 5. The CDR3 loop is CASSFSQGGQPQHF. The CDR3 coding sequence is TGCGCCAGCAGCTTTTCGCAGGGGGGTCAGCCCCAGCATTTT.

In this sample, this clone turned up a few times. The CDR3 bases are TGTGCCAGCACCATTATGACAGGGGGCGACGGGGAGACCCAGTACTTC. This sequence encodes CASTIMTGGDGETQYF. The rearrangement joins TRBV2 to TRBJ2-5; TRBD1 matches 10 bases. Germline V lookup: CDR1 SNHLY, CDR2 FYNNEI. The V and J ends lost 7 bases and 5 bases, in that order; junction bases with no gene match: 13. CDR3 size: 16 residues.

The table lists this clone with a count of one. The chain couples TRBV19 to TRBJ2-7, with TRBD1 matching 11 bases. The CDR3 extends over 18 amino acids. J gave up 6 bases and V 4 bases, and 17 bases lay outside the gene matches. Germline loops: CDR1 LNHDA, CDR2 SQIVND (reference sequence). The CDR3 DNA reads as TGTGCCAGTAGTAGCATCGGGACAGGGGGTTTATTCGCGGGCGAGCAGTACTTC. It codes for CASSSIGTGGLFAGEQYF.

This clone appeared once. The V call is TRBV5-4, the J call TRBJ1-4; 8 positions agree with TRBD1. Germline-derived CDR1 and CDR2 are SGHNT and YYREEE (reference sequence). The trim removed 4 bases at V and 4 bases at J, leaving 3 bases unmatched. The CDR3 length is 14 residues. Here the CDR3 DNA reads TGTGCCAGCAGCCTTGACAGGGGTAATGAAAAACTGTTTTTT. This gives the protein CASSLDRGNEKLFF.

This rearrangement joins TRBV7-6 to TRBJ2-3; the D gene is possibly TRBD1 (6 bases). V lost 5 bases and J lost 1, with 19 bases in between. CDR1 and CDR2 (germline): SGHVS, FNYEAQ. CDR3 length: 17 residues. In DNA, the CDR3 is TGTGCCAGCAGCGCCGACCTACAGGGATCGGGCACAGATACGCAGTATTTT. Translating it yields CASSADLQGSGTDTQYF.

The V gene is TRBV5-1, the J gene TRBJ2-7, with D tentatively TRBD2 (5 bases). The CDR3 runs to 12 residues. V shed 0 bases and J shed 6 bases, with 7 bases lying between them. Germline V gene lookup returns CDR1 SGHRS and CDR2 YFSETQ. The CDR3 DNA sequence: TGCGCCAGCAGCTTGGTCGCGGGCGAGCAGTACTTC. Encoded protein: CASSLVAGEQYF.

This clone has just one count. V gene TRBV7-2 combines with J gene TRBJ2-1; D call uncertain. Trimming removed 5 bases at V and 5 bases at J, with 4 bases between. The length of the CDR3 is 11 residues. Germline V gene sequence: CDR1 SGHTA, CDR2 FQGNSA. The CDR3 loop reads CASSPDNEQFF. The CDR3, as DNA: TGTGCCAGCAGCCCCGACAATGAGCAGTTCTTC.

V is TRBV15 and J is TRBJ2-3; 10 bases are a match to TRBD1. J gave up 3 bases and V 3 bases, and 0 bases lay outside the gene matches. Germline assignment: CDR1 LNHNV and CDR2 YYDKDF (reference sequence). CDR3 length: 14 amino acids. CDR3 protein: CATSRGQGTDTQYF. The DNA of the CDR3 is TGTGCCACCAGCAGGGGACAGGGGACAGATACGCAGTATTTT.

The chain employs TRBV11-2 and TRBJ2-1, with D perhaps matching TRBD1 (6 bases). Germline lookup yields CDR1 SGHAT and CDR2 FQNNGV. The CDR3 spans 17 residues. V dropped 2 bases and J dropped 6 bases, with 20 bases sitting between them. The CDR3 loop is CASSLLRDTQVSNEQFF. CDR3 nucleotides: TGTGCCAGCAGCTTACTCCGGGACACCCAAGTCTCCAATGAGCAGTTCTTC.

The chain has TRBV6-1 and TRBJ2-5, with 12 bases identical to TRBD1. TRBJ2-7 explains the end of the DNA better; the J call may be wrong. This CDR3 spans 15 amino acids. The germline gives CDR1 MNHNS, CDR2 SASEGT. The CDR3 protein is CASSDRDRGPYEQYF. The CDR3 DNA reads TGTGCCAGCAGCGACCGGGACAGGGGGCCCTACGAGCAGTACTTC.

The table lists this clone with a few counts. The rearrangement links TRBV9 to TRBJ1-2, with 7 bases aligning to TRBD1. J gave up 3 bases and V 1 base, and 6 bases lay outside the gene matches. This CDR3 is built from 15 residues. Germline CDR1 SGDLS, CDR2 YYNGEE. The CDR3, as DNA: TGTGCCAGCAGCGTAAGCCTCACAGGGGACTATGGCTACACCTTC. Its translation: CASSVSLTGDYGYTF. Complete variable domain (other parts from reference TRBV9 and TRBJ1-2): DSGVTQTPKHLITATGQRVTLRCSPRSGDLSVYWYQQSLDQGLQFLIQYYNGEERAKGNILERFSAQQFPDLHSELNLSSLELGDSALYFCASSVSLTGDYGYTFGSGTRLTVV.

The J gene is TRBJ2-7, the V gene TRBV4-3, with D hard to call. V was pared by 1 base and J by 2 bases, with 9 bases between. Germline CDR1 LGHNA, CDR2 YSLEER. This CDR3 comprises 14 residues. The CDR3 is CASSQGPDTYEQYF. The CDR3 bases are TGCGCCAGCAGCCAAGGTCCAGATACCTACGAGCAGTACTTC.

This clone was found a few times. The chain is built from TRBV7-6 and TRBJ2-1, with a tentative D call TRBD1 (6 bases). The CDR3 runs 15 residues. CDR1 is SGHVS, CDR2 FNYEAQ, per germline. Between the trimmed V and J ends, which lost 5 bases and 6 bases, there was a span of 17 bases. CDR3 bases: TGTGCCAGCAGCCCCGGGACAACCCGGGCCAATGAGCAGTTCTTC. Translated: CASSPGTTRANEQFF. The variable domain in full, completed from reference TRBV7-6 and TRBJ2-1, reads GAGVSQSPRYKVTKRGQDVALRCDPISGHVSLYWYRQALGQGPEFLTYFNYEAQQDKSGLPNDRFSAERPEGSISTLTIQRTEQRDSAMYRCASSPGTTRANEQFFGPGTRLTVL.

The chain employs TRBV7-8 and TRBJ2-7, with D possibly matching TRBD2 (6 bases). Looked up from germline, CDR1 is SGHVS and CDR2 is FQNEAQ. Trimming pared 3 bases from V and 2 bases from J, leaving 11 bases between. CDR3 length: 14 amino acids. CDR3 loop: CASSLRDLTYEQYF. The CDR3 bases are TGTGCCAGCAGCTTGCGGGACCTAACCTACGAGCAGTACTTC.